The clone carrying this T cell receptor (beta chain) turned up a few times. This record belongs to a study of blood T cell repertoires in COVID-19. Only in-frame clones appear in the TCRdb table, and some are missing; sequencing was by immunoSEQ multiplex PCR. The repertoire includes around 70,000 clones, around 82% of them detected once, and roughly 6.7% sits in the top ten. This CDR3 region has 14 residues. V lost 0 bases to trimming and J lost 10 bases; unmatched junction nucleotides: 7. Germline V gene sequence: CDR1 MGHRA, CDR2 YSYEKL. The gene calls are TRBV4-1 and TRBJ1-1, with 8 positions matching TRBD1. The sample comprised peripheral blood. The receptor's source is a man in his fifties or sixties with acute or convalescent COVID-19. DNA for the CDR3: TGCGCCAGCAGCCAAGAAGGCAGGGGGCGGGTAGCTTTCTTT. Protein product: CASSQEGRGRVAFF.